This T cell receptor beta chain was obtained from a study of shared clonotypes between healthy human individuals. The overall study: The people who gave samples were two women and a few men aged 18 to 49.

Over several immunoSEQ plates, each subset's genomic DNA was distributed in even portions. Generated by immunoSEQ multiplex PCR, the TCRdb table keeps only in-frame clones and is missing some. The repertoire consists of approximately 590,000 clones, with around 95% occurring once and the leading ten covering around 0.097%. Terminally differentiated effector memory CD45RA+ cells were excluded from the naive CD8 cells, which were CD45RO-negative and positively selected for CCR7. With 3 bases removed from V and 2 bases from J, the gap between germline ends came to 18 bases. This CDR3 has 17 amino acids.

The chain recombines TRBV23-1 with TRBJ2-3, with D unresolved. TRBV23-1 is an ORF for which the function is uncertain. The specimen sequenced was naive CD8+ T cells sorted from blood. The sequence was obtained from a woman aged 25 to 39 in good health. The CDR3, as DNA: TGCGCCAGCAGTCAGGCGACACAACTTCAAATCACAGATACGCAGTATTTT. Translated: CASSQATQLQITDTQYF.